The clone carrying this T cell receptor (beta chain) has more than one count but fewer than ten. Its antigen is as yet unknown. CDR1 and CDR2 from the germline V gene are SGHVS and FQNEAQ. This CDR3 is built from 13 residues. V lost 7 bases and J lost 5; bases outside the gene matches: 4. Method: immunoSEQ multiplex PCR; TCRdb's copy keeps in-frame clones and lacks some. This sample has roughly 120,000 clones, with 88% found just once. The data originate from a study of T cell responses to AZD1222 COVID-19 vaccine. Study-wide points: Females outnumbered males among donors, who were mostly white British; clonal diversity was possibly underestimated.

The gene calls are TRBV7-8 and TRBJ1-5, with 8 bases lining up with TRBD1. The clonotype was recovered from an adult in good health. The sample was peripheral blood, taken on day 0 of MenACWY control vaccination. Here the CDR3 reads CASKQGGDQPQHF. The CDR3 region has the DNA TGTGCCAGCAAACAGGGGGGAGATCAGCCCCAGCATTTT. Drawing the rest from reference TRBV7-8 and TRBJ1-5, the complete variable domain is GAGVSQSPRYKVAKRGQDVALRCDPISGHVSLFWYQQALGQGPEFLTYFQNEAQLDKSGLPSDRFFAERPEGSVSTLKIQRTQQEDSAVYLCASKQGGDQPQHFGDGTRLSIL.